This T cell receptor beta chain was sequenced in a study of cytomegalovirus exposure and HLA in healthy donors. In the study overall: Caucasian-associated ancestry cluster membership applied to under 85% of over 350 genotyped donors.

CDR1 is MNHEY and CDR2 is SVGAGI in the germline V gene. 13 amino acids form the CDR3, both terminal residues included. The study ran its PCR with 60 Vbeta and 13 Jbeta primers. Libraries were prepared by immunoSEQ multiplex PCR; TCRdb keeps only in-frame clonotypes and omits some of them. This sample has about 180,000 clones, with over 60% found just once. With respect to this clone: No DNA is shown, since the ends of the CDR3 on it are uncertain; the CDR3 is the one TCRdb lists.

The chain couples TRBV6-5 to TRBJ1-2; the table's D call TRBD1 went unverified against the DNA. Sequenced material: PBMCs. This clonotype was sampled from a middle-aged man in good health and CMV-seropositive. This CDR3 is CASSSSTGGGYTF.